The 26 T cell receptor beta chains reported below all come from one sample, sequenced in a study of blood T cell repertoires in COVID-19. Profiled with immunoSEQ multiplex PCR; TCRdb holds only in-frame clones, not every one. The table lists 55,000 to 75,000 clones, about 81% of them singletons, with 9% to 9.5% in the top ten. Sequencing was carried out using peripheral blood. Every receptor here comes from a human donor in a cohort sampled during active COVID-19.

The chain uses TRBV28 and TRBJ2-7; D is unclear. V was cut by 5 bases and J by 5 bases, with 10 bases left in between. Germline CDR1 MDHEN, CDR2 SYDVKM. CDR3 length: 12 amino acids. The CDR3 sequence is CASSPRLDEQYF. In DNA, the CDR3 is TGTGCCAGCAGTCCAAGACTGGACGAGCAGTACTTC.

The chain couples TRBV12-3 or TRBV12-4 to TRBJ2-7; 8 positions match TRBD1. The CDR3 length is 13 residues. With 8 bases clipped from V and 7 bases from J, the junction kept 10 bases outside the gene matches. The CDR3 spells CASGQGASGEQYF. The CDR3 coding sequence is TGTGCCAGCGGTCAGGGGGCTTCGGGTGAGCAGTACTTC.

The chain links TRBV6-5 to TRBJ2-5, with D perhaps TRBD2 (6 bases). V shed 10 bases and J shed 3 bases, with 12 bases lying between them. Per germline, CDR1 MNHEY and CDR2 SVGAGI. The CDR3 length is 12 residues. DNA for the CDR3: TGTGCCATCGGAGGGCCGGAAGAGACCCAGTACTTC. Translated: CAIGGPEETQYF.

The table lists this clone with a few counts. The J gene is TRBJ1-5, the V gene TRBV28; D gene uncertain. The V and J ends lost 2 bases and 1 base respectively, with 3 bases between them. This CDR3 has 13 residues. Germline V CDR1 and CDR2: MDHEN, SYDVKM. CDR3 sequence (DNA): TGTGCCAGCAGTTTAGGCAGCAATCAGCCCCAGCATTTT. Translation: CASSLGSNQPQHF.

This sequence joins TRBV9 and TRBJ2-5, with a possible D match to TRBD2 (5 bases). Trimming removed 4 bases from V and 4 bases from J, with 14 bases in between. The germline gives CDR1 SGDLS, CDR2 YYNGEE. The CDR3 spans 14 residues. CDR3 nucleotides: TGTGCCAGCAGCCCAAGAGGGATACGAGAGACCCAGTACTTC. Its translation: CASSPRGIRETQYF.

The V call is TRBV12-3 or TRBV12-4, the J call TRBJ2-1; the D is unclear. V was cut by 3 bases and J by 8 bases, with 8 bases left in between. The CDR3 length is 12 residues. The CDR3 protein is CASSFVRHEQFF. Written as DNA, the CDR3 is TGTGCCAGCAGTTTTGTCAGGCATGAGCAGTTCTTC.

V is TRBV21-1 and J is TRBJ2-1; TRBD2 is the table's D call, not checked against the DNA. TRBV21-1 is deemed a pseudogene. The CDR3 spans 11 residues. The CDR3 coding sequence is TGTGCCAGCAGCTCCGTCCATGAGCAGTTCTTC. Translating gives CASSSVHEQFF.

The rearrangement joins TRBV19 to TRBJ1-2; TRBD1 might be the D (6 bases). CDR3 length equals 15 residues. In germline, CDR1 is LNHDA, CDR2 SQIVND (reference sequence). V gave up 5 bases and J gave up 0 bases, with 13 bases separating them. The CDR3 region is CASSQVGTPNYGYTF. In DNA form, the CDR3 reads TGTGCCAGTAGTCAGGTTGGGACACCTAACTATGGCTACACCTTC.

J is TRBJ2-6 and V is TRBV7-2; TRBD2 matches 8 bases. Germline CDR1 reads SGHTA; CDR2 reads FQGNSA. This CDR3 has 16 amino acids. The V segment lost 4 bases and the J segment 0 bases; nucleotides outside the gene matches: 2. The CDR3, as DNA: TGTGCCAGCAGCTGGACTAGCAGCTCTGGGGCCAACGTCCTGACTTTC. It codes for CASSWTSSSGANVLTF.

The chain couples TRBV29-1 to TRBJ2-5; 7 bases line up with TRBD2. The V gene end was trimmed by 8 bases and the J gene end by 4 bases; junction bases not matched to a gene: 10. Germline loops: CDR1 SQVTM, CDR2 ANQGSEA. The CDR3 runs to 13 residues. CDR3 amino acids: CSYAAGARETQYF. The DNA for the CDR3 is TGCAGCTACGCGGCGGGAGCGCGAGAGACCCAGTACTTC.

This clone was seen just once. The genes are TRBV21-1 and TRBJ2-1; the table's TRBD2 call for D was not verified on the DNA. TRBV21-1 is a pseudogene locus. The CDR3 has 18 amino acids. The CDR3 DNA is TGTGCCAGCAGCAAATGGTCGATACGGCGGGAGGGATACAATGAGCAGTTCTTC. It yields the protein CASSKWSIRREGYNEQFF.

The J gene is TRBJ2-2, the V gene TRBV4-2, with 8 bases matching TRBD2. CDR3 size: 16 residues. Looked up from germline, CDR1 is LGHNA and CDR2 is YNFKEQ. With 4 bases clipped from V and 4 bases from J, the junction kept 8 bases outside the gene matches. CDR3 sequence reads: CASSLEREWGTGELFF. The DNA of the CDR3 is TGTGCCAGCAGCCTCGAGCGGGAGTGGGGCACCGGGGAGCTGTTTTTT.

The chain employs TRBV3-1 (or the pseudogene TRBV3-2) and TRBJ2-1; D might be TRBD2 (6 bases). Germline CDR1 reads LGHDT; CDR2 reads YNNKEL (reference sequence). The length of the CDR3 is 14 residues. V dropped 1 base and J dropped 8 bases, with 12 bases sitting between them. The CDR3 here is CASSQGRTTHEQFF. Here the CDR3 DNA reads TGTGCCAGCAGCCAAGGGCGGACTACACATGAGCAGTTCTTC.

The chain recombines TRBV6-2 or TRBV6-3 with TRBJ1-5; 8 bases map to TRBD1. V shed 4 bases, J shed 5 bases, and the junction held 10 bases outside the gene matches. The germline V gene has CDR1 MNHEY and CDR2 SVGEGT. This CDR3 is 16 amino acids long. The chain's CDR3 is CASSSSAGTGHQPQHF. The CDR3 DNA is TGTGCCAGCAGTTCGTCAGCCGGGACAGGCCATCAGCCCCAGCATTTT.

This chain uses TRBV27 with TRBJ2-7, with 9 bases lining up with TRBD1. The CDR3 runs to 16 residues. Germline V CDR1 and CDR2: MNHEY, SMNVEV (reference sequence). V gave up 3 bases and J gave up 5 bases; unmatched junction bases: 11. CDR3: CASSFRTGAYLDEQYF. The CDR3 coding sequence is TGTGCCAGCAGTTTTCGGACAGGGGCTTACTTGGACGAGCAGTACTTC.

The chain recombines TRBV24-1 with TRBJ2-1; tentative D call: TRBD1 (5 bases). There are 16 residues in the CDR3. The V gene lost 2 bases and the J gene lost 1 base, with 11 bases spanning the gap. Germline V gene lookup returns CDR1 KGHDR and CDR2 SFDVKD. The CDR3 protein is CATSDSQAASYNEQFF. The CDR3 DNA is TGTGCCACCAGTGATTCACAGGCCGCATCCTACAATGAGCAGTTCTTC.

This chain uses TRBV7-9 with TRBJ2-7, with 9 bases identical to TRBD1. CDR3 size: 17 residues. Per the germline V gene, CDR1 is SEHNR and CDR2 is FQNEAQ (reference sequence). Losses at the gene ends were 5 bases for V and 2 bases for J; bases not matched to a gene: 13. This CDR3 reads CASSPRTGELLPYEQYF. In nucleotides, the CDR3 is TGTGCCAGCAGCCCCCGGACAGGGGAGTTGCTGCCCTACGAGCAGTACTTC.

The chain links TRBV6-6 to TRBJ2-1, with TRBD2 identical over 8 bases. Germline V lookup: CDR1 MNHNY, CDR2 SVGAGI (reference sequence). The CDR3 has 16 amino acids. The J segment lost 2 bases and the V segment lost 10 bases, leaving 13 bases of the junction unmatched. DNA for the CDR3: TGTGCCACCTCCTTGGCGAGCGGGAGACCCTACAATGAGCAGTTCTTC. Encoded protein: CATSLASGRPYNEQFF.

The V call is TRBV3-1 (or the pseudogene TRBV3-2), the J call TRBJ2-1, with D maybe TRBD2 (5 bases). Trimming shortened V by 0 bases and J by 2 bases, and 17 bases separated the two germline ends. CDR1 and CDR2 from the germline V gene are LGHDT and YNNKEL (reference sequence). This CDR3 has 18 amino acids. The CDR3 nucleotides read TGTGCCAGCAGCCAAGAGTCTCTGAGGGCCAGAGCCTACAATGAGCAGTTCTTC. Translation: CASSQESLRARAYNEQFF.

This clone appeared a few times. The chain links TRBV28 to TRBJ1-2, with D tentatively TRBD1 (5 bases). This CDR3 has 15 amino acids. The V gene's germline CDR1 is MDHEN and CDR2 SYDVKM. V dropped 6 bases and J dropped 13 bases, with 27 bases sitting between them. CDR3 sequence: CASSPGWGSEYGATF. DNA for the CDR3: TGTGCCAGCAGCCCCGGATGGGGCTCGGAATATGGAGCCACCTTC.

The CDR3 nucleotides are TGTGCCAGCAGCGGGGGGGACACTCCCTACGAGCAGTACTTC. Residues: CASSGGDTPYEQYF. The genes are TRBV11-3 and TRBJ2-7, with D tentatively TRBD2 (7 bases). The CDR3 has 14 residues. Germline V lookup: CDR1 SGHNT, CDR2 YENEEA. The V gene lost 5 bases and the J gene lost 2 bases, with 13 bases spanning the gap.

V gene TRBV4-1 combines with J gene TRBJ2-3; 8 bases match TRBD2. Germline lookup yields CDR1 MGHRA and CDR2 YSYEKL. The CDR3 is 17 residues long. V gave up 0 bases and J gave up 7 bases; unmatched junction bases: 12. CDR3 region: CASSQDWKRELGNTQYF. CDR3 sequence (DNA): TGCGCCAGCAGCCAAGATTGGAAGCGGGAGCTTGGAAATACGCAGTATTTT.

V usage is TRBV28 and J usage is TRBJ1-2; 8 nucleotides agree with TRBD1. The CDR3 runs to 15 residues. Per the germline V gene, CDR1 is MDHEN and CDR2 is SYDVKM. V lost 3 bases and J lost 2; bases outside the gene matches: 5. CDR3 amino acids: CASSFGGTGNYGYTF. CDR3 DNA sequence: TGTGCCAGCAGTTTTGGCGGGACAGGAAACTATGGCTACACCTTC.

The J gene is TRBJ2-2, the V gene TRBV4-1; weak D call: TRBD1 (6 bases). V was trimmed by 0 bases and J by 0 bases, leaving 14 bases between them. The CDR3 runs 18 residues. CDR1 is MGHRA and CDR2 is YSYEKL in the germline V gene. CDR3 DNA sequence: TGCGCCAGCAGCCAAGAGGGGGCTCCGCGGCCGAACACCGGGGAGCTGTTTTTT. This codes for CASSQEGAPRPNTGELFF.

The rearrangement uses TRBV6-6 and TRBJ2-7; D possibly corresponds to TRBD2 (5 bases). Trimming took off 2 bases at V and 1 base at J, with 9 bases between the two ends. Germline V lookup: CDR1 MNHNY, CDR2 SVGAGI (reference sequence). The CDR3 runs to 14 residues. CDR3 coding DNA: TGTGCCAGCAGTTACCTAGCAAGGTCCTACGAGCAGTACTTC. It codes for CASSYLARSYEQYF.

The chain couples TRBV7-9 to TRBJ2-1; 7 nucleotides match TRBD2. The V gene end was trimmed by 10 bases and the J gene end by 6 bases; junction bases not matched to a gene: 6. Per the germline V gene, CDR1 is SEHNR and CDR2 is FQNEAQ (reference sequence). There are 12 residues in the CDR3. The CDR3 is CAIRGGLNEQFF. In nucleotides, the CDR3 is TGTGCCATTCGGGGAGGGCTCAATGAGCAGTTCTTC.